Shown below are 9 T cell receptor delta chains from a single sample sequenced in a study of gamma-delta chains in newborns, infants, children. TCRdb redid clone calling on the reads using CATT. The data show more than 2,500 delta-chain clones, about 2.6% seen once. The sequencing input was blood. The origin of the receptors is a child who was a newborn, infant or young child, either healthy, febrile or measles-vaccinated (not recorded which).

Judged by abundance, this clone is large. Other nucleotide sequences in the sample specify the same CDR3. The chain combines TRDV2 with TRDJ1, with 8 bases fitting TRDD3. Germline V lookup: CDR1 GEAIGNYY, CDR2 EKD. This CDR3 is built from 14 residues. J was trimmed by 7 bases and V by 1 base; bases with no gene match: 7. The chain's CDR3 is CACDTLGEQGKLIF. The CDR3 nucleotides read TGTGCCTGTGACACTCTGGGGGAGCAAGGTAAACTCATCTTT.

This clone qualifies as large. Different DNA sequences within this sample yield the same CDR3. The CDR3 sequence: CACDTVLGDSSWDTRQMFF. CDR3 DNA sequence: TGTGCCTGTGACACCGTACTGGGGGATAGCTCCTGGGACACCCGACAGATGTTTTTC. The rearrangement uses TRDV2 and TRDJ3; TRDD3 aligns across 11 bases. The CDR3 runs to 19 residues. V trimming: 0 bases; J trimming: 0 bases; junction bases outside the gene matches: 3. Germline CDR1 is GEAIGNYY and CDR2 is EKD.

For this clone: This sequence is one base from a far larger clone and is likely a read error. The J gene is TRDJ1; the V gene was not called; the table calls TRDD3, which could not be checked here. TRDJ2 explains the end of the DNA better; the J call may be wrong. CDR3 length equals 18 residues. CDR3 coding DNA: TGTGCCTGTGACACCGTATCAACTGGGGGATACAGGGGCGATAAACTCTTCTTT. Its protein product is CACDTVSTGGYRGDKLFF.

Remarks on this clone: A much larger clonotype is one base distant, so this may be a read error. For the CDR3, the DNA is TGTGCCTGTGGCTCCTTACTGGGGGATACGCTATCCGATAAACTCATCTTT. Translated, it gives CACGSLLGDTLSDKLIF. The V gene is uncalled and the J gene is TRDJ1; the table's D gene call, TRDD3, was not cross checked with the DNA. This CDR3 is built from 17 residues.

This clone is deemed medium-sized. This sequence joins TRDV2 and TRDJ1, with 9 bases matching TRDD3. V shed 3 bases, J shed 0 bases, and the junction held 10 bases outside the gene matches. This CDR3 contains 17 residues. CDR1 GEAIGNYY and CDR2 EKD come from the germline V gene. The CDR3 sequence: CACDALKGDTNTDKLIF. Written as DNA, the CDR3 is TGTGCCTGTGACGCCCTTAAGGGGGATACCAACACCGATAAACTCATCTTT.

In this sample, this clone turned up a few times. The rearrangement uses TRDV2 and TRDJ1, with TRDD2 as a possible D gene (6 bases). Trimming took 3 bases from V and 3 from J, leaving 37 bases between them. Germline assignment: CDR1 GEAIGNYY and CDR2 EKD. The CDR3 runs 22 residues. CDR3 sequence (DNA): TGTGCCTGTGACTCCCTCCTTCCCCGGGAAGATGGGGAACAATCCCAGTCCGATAAACTCATCTTT. Amino acids: CACDSLLPREDGEQSQSDKLIF.

There are a few counts of this clone. A far larger clone is one nucleotide away, so this likely arose from a read error. The chain is built from TRDV2 and TRDJ1; 7 nucleotides align to TRDD3. After removal of 3 bases from V and 3 bases from J, the junction contained 12 bases not matched to a gene. The CDR3 spans 16 residues. CDR1 and CDR2 (germline): GEAIGNYY, EKD. Here the CDR3 reads CACDGLLGNTSDKLIF. In DNA form, the CDR3 reads TGTGCCTGTGACGGCTTACTGGGGAATACGTCCGATAAACTCATCTTT.

In the case of this clone: This clone may be a read error of a much larger clone one base away. The chain employs TRDV2 and TRDJ1, with 9 bases aligning to TRDD3. With 4 bases clipped from V and 0 bases from J, the junction kept 14 bases outside the gene matches. This CDR3 spans 18 amino acids. Germline V gene data show CDR1 as GEAIGNYY and CDR2 as EKD. The CDR3, as DNA: TGTGCCTGTGATAGTTCGACTACTGGGGGACCCTACACCGATAAACTCATCTTT. Translating it yields CACDSSTTGGPYTDKLIF.

In regard to this clone: Just one base apart from a much larger clone, this may be a read error. The J gene call is TRDJ1, but no V gene call exists; the D segment call TRDD3 is taken from the table without a DNA check. CDR3 size: 17 residues. The CDR3 nucleotides read TGTGCCTGTGACACCATGGGGGATTGGGGAGCAACCGATAAACTCATCTTT. It is translated as CACDTMGDWGATDKLIF.